This T cell receptor (beta chain) was retrieved from a study of blood T cell repertoires in COVID-19. Germline V gene lookup returns CDR1 SGHTA and CDR2 FQGTGA. The CDR3 consists of 17 residues. V was pared by 4 bases and J by 2 bases, with 20 bases between. Sequencing used immunoSEQ multiplex PCR; TCRdb keeps in-frame clones, though not all of them. Here the sample spans a few hundred thousand clones, approximately 84% being singletons. Study members were between roughly 18 and 90 years old and lived in 24 US regions. The study assigned cohorts using participant-reported clinical history. This chain connects TRBV7-3 to TRBJ1-1, with D unresolved. Sequencing was carried out using PBMCs or T cells enriched from blood (not recorded which). The sequence derives from a woman between 50 and 59 years old who had been exposed to COVID-19. The CDR3 region is CASSSPRETSLNTEAFF. Written as DNA, the CDR3 is TGTGCCAGCAGCTCCCCAAGGGAGACATCCCTAAACACTGAAGCTTTCTTT. The full variable domain, its missing parts supplied by reference TRBV7-3 and TRBJ1-1, is GAGVSQTPSNKVTEKGKYVELRCDPISGHTALYWYRQSLGQGPEFLIYFQGTGAADDSGLPNDRFFAVRPEGSVSTLKIQRTERGDSAVYLCASSSPRETSLNTEAFFGQGTRLTVV.